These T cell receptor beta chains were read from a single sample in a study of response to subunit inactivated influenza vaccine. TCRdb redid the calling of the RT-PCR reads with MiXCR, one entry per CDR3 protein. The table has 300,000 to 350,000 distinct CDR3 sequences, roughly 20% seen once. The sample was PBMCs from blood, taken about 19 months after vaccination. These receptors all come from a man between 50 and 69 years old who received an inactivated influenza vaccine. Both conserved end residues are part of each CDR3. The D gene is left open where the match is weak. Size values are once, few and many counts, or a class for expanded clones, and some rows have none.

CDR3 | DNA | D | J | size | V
CASSRMTVPYEQYF | TGTGCCAGCAGCCGAATGACAGTTCCCTACGAGCAGTACTTC | NA | TRBJ2-7 | NA | TRBV4-2
CAISDLTGGEGEQYF | TGTGCCATCAGTGACCTTACAGGGGGCGAAGGCGAGCAGTACTTC | TRBD1 | TRBJ2-7 | NA | TRBV10-3
CASSPISGAGAETQYF | TGTGCCAGCAGCCCCATTAGCGGAGCGGGAGCTGAGACCCAGTACTTC | TRBD2 | TRBJ2-5 | NA | TRBV7-9
CASSLMDTYNEQFF | TGCGCCAGCAGCTTGATGGATACCTACAATGAGCAGTTCTTC | NA | TRBJ2-1 | NA | TRBV5-1
CASSQGTFGYTF | TGTGCCAGCAGCCAGGGGACGTTCGGCTACACCTTC | NA | TRBJ1-2 | NA | TRBV3-1
CASSLHPQGSGANVLTF | TGTGCCAGCAGCTTACACCCACAGGGCTCTGGGGCCAACGTCCTGACTTTC | NA | TRBJ2-6 | few | TRBV7-2
CASSQSRGSQPQHF | TGTGCCAGCAGCCAATCAAGGGGAAGTCAGCCCCAGCATTTT | NA | TRBJ1-5 | many | TRBV16
CASSPEPAGATDTQYF | TGTGCCAGCTCACCTGAGCCTGCGGGAGCCACAGATACGCAGTATTTT | TRBD2 | TRBJ2-3 | NA | TRBV18
CASSSRTGAVHEQYF | TGTGCCAGCAGCTCGCGGACAGGGGCGGTTCACGAGCAGTACTTC | TRBD1 | TRBJ2-7 | NA | TRBV7-9
CATSSRQGNGELFF | TGTGCCACCAGCAGCAGACAGGGCAACGGGGAGCTGTTTTTT | TRBD1 | TRBJ2-2 | NA | TRBV15
CASSRTVTEPQHF | TGTGCCAGCAGCCGGACAGTTACTGAGCCCCAGCATTTT | NA | TRBJ1-5 | few | TRBV6-1
CASSVQGGYGYTF | TGTGCCAGCAGTGTACAGGGCGGCTATGGCTACACCTTC | NA | TRBJ1-2 | many | TRBV12-3/TRBV12-4
CSARERGYSYNSPLHF | TGCAGTGCTAGAGAGCGTGGGTACTCCTATAATTCACCCCTCCACTTT | NA | TRBJ1-6 | few | TRBV20-1
CASSLSLGNNEQFF | TGTGCCAGCAGTTTAAGTCTTGGAAACAATGAGCAGTTCTTC | NA | TRBJ2-1 | NA | TRBV12-3/TRBV12-4